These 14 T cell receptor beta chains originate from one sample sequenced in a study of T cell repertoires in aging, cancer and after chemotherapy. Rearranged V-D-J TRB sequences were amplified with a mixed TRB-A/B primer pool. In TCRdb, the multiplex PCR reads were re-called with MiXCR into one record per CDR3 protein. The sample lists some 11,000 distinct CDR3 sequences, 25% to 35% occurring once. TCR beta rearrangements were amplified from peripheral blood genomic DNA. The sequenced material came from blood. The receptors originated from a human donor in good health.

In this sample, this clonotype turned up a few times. In nucleotides, the CDR3 is TGCAGTGCCGAGACGTACAATGAGCAGTTCTTC. Its protein is CSAETYNEQFF. The genes are TRBV20-1 and TRBJ2-1, with unresolved D. The germline V and J ends were trimmed by 6 bases and 4 bases, with 7 bases remaining between them. The germline V gene has CDR1 DFQATT and CDR2 SNEGSKA (reference sequence). The CDR3 runs to 11 residues.

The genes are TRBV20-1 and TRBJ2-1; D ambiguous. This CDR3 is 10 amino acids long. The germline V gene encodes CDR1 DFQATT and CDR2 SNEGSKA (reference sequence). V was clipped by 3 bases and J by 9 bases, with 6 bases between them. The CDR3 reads CSASLSEQFF. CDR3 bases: TGCAGTGCTAGCCTAAGTGAGCAGTTCTTC.

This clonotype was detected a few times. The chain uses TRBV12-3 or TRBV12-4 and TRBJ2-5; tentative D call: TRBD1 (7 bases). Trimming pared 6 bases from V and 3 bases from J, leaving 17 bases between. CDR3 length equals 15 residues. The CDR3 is CASSAGQSPKETQYF. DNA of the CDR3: TGTGCCAGCAGCGCGGGACAGTCCCCTAAAGAGACCCAGTACTTC.

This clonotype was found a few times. The CDR3: CASSLRGNSNYGYTF. CDR3 DNA sequence: TGTGCCAGCAGCTTACGAGGAAATTCAAACTATGGCTACACCTTC. The chain carries TRBV7-3 and TRBJ1-2, with D uncertain. This CDR3 contains 15 residues. Per germline, CDR1 SGHTA and CDR2 FQGTGA. Trimming pared 2 bases from V and 2 bases from J, leaving 12 bases between.

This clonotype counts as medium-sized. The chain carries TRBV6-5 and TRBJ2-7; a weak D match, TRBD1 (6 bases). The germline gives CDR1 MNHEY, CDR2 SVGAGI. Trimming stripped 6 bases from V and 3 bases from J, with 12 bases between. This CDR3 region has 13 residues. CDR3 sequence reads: CASSPGTLYEQYF. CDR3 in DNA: TGTGCCAGCAGCCCCGGGACACTCTACGAGCAGTACTTC.

The CDR3 loop reads CASSWGKNTEAFF. The CDR3, as DNA: TGTGCCAGCAGTTGGGGGAAGAACACTGAAGCTTTCTTT. The V and J genes are TRBV28 and TRBJ1-1, with D perhaps TRBD1 (5 bases). Germline-derived CDR1 and CDR2 are MDHEN and SYDVKM. The CDR3 is 13 amino acids. The V end was cut by 4 bases, the J end by 1 base, with 7 bases between.

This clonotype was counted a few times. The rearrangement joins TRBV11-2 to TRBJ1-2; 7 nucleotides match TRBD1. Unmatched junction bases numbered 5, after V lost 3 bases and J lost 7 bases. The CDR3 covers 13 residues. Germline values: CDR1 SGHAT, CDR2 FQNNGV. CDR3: CASSFSGTAGYTF. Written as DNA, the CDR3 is TGTGCCAGCAGCTTTTCCGGGACAGCTGGCTACACCTTC.

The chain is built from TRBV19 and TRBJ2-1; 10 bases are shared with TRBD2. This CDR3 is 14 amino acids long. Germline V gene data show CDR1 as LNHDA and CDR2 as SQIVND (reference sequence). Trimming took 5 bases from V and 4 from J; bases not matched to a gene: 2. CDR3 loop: CASSPTSGYNEQFF. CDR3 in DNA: TGTGCCAGTAGTCCGACTAGCGGGTACAATGAGCAGTTCTTC.

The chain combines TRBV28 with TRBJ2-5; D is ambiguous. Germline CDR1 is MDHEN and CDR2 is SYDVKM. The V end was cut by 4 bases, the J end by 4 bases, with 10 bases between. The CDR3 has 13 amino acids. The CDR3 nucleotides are TGTGCCAGCAGTTCCCCTATAACAGAGACCCAGTACTTC. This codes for CASSSPITETQYF.

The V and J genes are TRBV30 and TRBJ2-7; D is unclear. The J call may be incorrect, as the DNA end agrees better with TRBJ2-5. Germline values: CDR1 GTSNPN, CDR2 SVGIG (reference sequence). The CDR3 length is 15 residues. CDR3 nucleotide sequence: TGTGCCTGGAGTGAAGGAATGACGTCCCAAGAGACCCAGTACTTC. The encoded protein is CAWSEGMTSQETQYF.

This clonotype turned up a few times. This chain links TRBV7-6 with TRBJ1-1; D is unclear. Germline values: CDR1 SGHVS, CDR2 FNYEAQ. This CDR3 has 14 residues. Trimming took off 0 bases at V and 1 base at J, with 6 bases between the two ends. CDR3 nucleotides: TGTGCCAGCAGCTTAGCGGAGGGGAACACTGAAGCTTTCTTT. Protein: CASSLAEGNTEAFF.

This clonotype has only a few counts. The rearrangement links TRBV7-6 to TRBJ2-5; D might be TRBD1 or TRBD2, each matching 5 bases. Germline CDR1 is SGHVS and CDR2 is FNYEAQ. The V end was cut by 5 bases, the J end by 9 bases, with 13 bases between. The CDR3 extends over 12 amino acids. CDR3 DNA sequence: TGTGCCAGCAGCCCCCCTCAGGGACCCCAGTACTTC. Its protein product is CASSPPQGPQYF.

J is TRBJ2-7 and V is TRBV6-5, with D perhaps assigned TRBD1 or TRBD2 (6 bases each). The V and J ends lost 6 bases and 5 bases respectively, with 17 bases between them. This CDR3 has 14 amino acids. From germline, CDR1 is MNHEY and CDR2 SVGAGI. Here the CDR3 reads CASSPHREEDEQYF. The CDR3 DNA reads TGTGCCAGCAGCCCTCACAGGGAGGAGGACGAGCAGTACTTC.

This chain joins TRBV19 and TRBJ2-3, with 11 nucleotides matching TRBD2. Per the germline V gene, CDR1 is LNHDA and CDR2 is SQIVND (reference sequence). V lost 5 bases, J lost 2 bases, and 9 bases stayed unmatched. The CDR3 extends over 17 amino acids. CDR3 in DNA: TGTGCCAGTAGTCCGCAAAGGACTAGCGGGTACACAGATACGCAGTATTTT. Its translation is CASSPQRTSGYTDTQYF.